This entry lists 15 T cell receptor beta chains sequenced from one sample in a study of control samples from healthy donors and cancer patients. Sequencing used immunoSEQ multiplex PCR; TCRdb keeps in-frame clones, though not all of them. The repertoire includes a few hundred thousand clones, around nine tenths of them detected once, and around 6.8% sits in the top ten. The sample consisted of PBMCs. The receptors originated from a man aged 40-55 years with head and neck cancer.

The chain has TRBV29-1 and TRBJ2-2; no firm D call. From germline, CDR1 is SQVTM and CDR2 ANQGSEA. The V end was cut by 4 bases, the J end by 2 bases, with 5 bases between. There are 12 residues in the CDR3. This CDR3 reads CSVGLNTGELFF. The CDR3 DNA follows: TGCAGCGTTGGTTTAAACACCGGGGAGCTGTTTTTT.

The rearrangement uses TRBV15 and TRBJ1-4; 12 bases fit TRBD1. The CDR3 loop spans 17 amino acids. In germline, CDR1 is LNHNV, CDR2 YYDKDF (reference sequence). The trim removed 3 bases at V and 7 bases at J, leaving 9 bases unmatched. The CDR3 protein is CATSRDPGQGASEKLFF. The CDR3 DNA reads TGTGCCACCAGCAGGGATCCGGGACAGGGGGCATCTGAAAAACTGTTTTTT.

V is TRBV5-1 and J is TRBJ2-3; a weak D match, TRBD2 (6 bases). This CDR3 comprises 14 residues. Per the germline V gene, CDR1 is SGHRS and CDR2 is YFSETQ. V was cut by 0 bases and J by 3 bases, with 8 bases left in between. CDR3 sequence: CASSLDRGTDTQYF. The CDR3 DNA follows: TGCGCCAGCAGCTTGGATCGGGGGACAGATACGCAGTATTTT.

The rearrangement uses TRBV7-3 and TRBJ2-1; a possible D gene is TRBD2 (5 bases). The CDR3 runs to 15 residues. V lost 5 bases and J lost 10, with 21 bases in between. The germline gives CDR1 SGHTA, CDR2 FQGTGA. This chain's CDR3 is CASSPSRGLREEQFF. CDR3 DNA: TGTGCCAGCAGCCCTTCCCGCGGGCTTCGAGAAGAGCAGTTCTTC.

The chain uses TRBV28 and TRBJ1-2; D uncertain. V lost 2 bases and J 4 bases, leaving 17 bases between the germline ends. The CDR3 spans 16 residues. CDR1 and CDR2 (germline): MDHEN, SYDVKM. The CDR3 region is CASSLGQVALSYGYTF. CDR3 bases: TGTGCCAGCAGTTTAGGGCAGGTCGCTCTAAGCTATGGCTACACCTTC.

This clone came up a few times. V and J are TRBV4-1 and TRBJ1-3; D is ambiguous. This CDR3 is 14 amino acids long. Germline CDR1 is MGHRA and CDR2 is YSYEKL. The V and J ends lost 8 bases and 6 bases respectively, with 17 bases between them. The CDR3 nucleotides read TGCGCCAGCCAGAGTCGGGGAGGTAAAAACACCATATATTTT. Translating it yields CASQSRGGKNTIYF.

The rearrangement joins TRBV19 to TRBJ1-4; D uncertain. Germline V gives CDR1 LNHDA, CDR2 SQIVND (reference sequence). The CDR3 covers 15 residues. Trimming cost V 5 bases and J 5 bases, with 15 bases left between them. CDR3 sequence: CASSPPVGRNEKLFF. The CDR3 region has the DNA TGTGCCAGTAGTCCCCCGGTAGGGAGAAATGAAAAACTGTTTTTT.

This chain joins TRBV19 and TRBJ2-7; D gene uncertain. This CDR3 region has 13 residues. CDR1 is LNHDA, CDR2 SQIVND, per germline (reference sequence). V lost 5 bases to trimming and J lost 3 bases, with 11 bases between them. In nucleotides, the CDR3 is TGTGCCAGTAGTTTCGCACAATTCTACGAGCAGTACTTC. Its protein product is CASSFAQFYEQYF. The full variable domain, its missing parts supplied by reference TRBV19 and TRBJ2-7, is DGGITQSPKYLFRKEGQNVTLSCEQNLNHDAMYWYRQDPGQGLRLIYYSQIVNDFQKGDIAEGYSVSREKKESFPLTVTSAQKNPTAFYLCASSFAQFYEQYFGPGTRLTVT.

A single count supports this clone. This chain links TRBV5-6 with TRBJ2-7, with D possibly called TRBD1 or TRBD2 (5 bases each). The V end was cut by 2 bases, the J end by 2 bases, with 14 bases between. Germline lookup yields CDR1 SGHDT and CDR2 YYEEEE. The CDR3 runs to 15 residues. The CDR3 sequence is CASSFSGTAAYEQYF. In nucleotides, the CDR3 is TGTGCCAGCAGCTTTTCCGGGACGGCTGCCTACGAGCAGTACTTC.

V and J are TRBV6-2 or TRBV6-3 and TRBJ1-5, with 7 nucleotides matching TRBD1. This CDR3 contains 16 residues. Germline V gives CDR1 MNHEY, CDR2 SVGEGT. V was clipped by 2 bases and J by 1 base; unmatched bases: 5. This chain's CDR3 is CASSYARGASNQPQHF. The CDR3 nucleotides are TGTGCCAGCAGTTACGCCAGGGGGGCAAGCAATCAGCCCCAGCATTTT.

The chain carries TRBV6-5 and TRBJ1-2; 7 bases fit TRBD1. The CDR3 loop spans 14 amino acids. Per the germline V gene, CDR1 is MNHEY and CDR2 is SVGAGI. V lost 6 bases and J lost 4; bases outside the gene matches: 8. CDR3 sequence reads: CASSPSDRSYGYTF. The DNA for the CDR3 is TGTGCCAGCAGCCCCTCGGACAGGTCCTATGGCTACACCTTC.

The genes are TRBV20-1 and TRBJ2-5; no definite D call. From germline, CDR1 is DFQATT and CDR2 SNEGSKA (reference sequence). V was cut by 5 bases and J by 1 base, with 5 bases left in between. The CDR3 covers 11 residues. The CDR3 DNA reads as TGCAGTGCTCGGCGCCAAGAGACCCAGTACTTC. This gives the protein CSARRQETQYF.

The gene calls are TRBV27 and TRBJ1-3; D call uncertain. The CDR3 covers 15 residues. Between the trimmed V and J ends, which lost 2 bases and 2 bases, there was a span of 10 bases. Germline-derived CDR1 and CDR2 are MNHEY and SMNVEV (reference sequence). The CDR3 sequence is CASSLGVGTGNTIYF. The CDR3 nucleotides are TGTGCCAGCAGTTTAGGAGTAGGAACTGGAAACACCATATATTTT.

V usage is TRBV18 and J usage is TRBJ2-1; 9 positions agree with TRBD1. J was trimmed by 1 base and V by 6 bases; bases with no gene match: 10. CDR1 and CDR2 from the germline V gene are KGHSH and LQKENI. The CDR3 covers 17 residues. The CDR3 DNA follows: TGTGCCAGCTCGCTTAAGACAGGGGGGTTATCCTACAATGAGCAGTTCTTC. Translated, it gives CASSLKTGGLSYNEQFF.

The chain is built from TRBV19 and TRBJ1-3; D call uncertain. Germline CDR1 LNHDA, CDR2 SQIVND (reference sequence). The CDR3 length is 14 residues. Trimming left V 3 bases short and J 4 bases short, with 10 bases between. The CDR3: CASSMMATGNTIYF. The CDR3 nucleotides read TGTGCCAGTAGTATGATGGCTACGGGAAACACCATATATTTT.